These 29 T cell receptor beta chains originate from one sample sequenced in a study of naive and memory T cell subsets. Two oligonucleotides, mixed equimolar, formed the beta constant-region primer covering TRBC1 and TRBC2. One entry per CDR3 protein, called by TCRdb with MiXCR from the UMI-ligation and nested PCR reads. Among more than 35,000 distinct CDR3 sequences listed, about 14% were seen once. The sequenced sample consisted of effector memory CD4+ T cells from blood. Subset in this sample: effector memory, CD45RA- CD27-. These TCRs come from a human donor in good health.

V and J are TRBV7-2 and TRBJ2-1; D possibly matches TRBD1 or TRBD2 (5 bases each). In germline, CDR1 is SGHTA, CDR2 FQGNSA. V lost 3 bases and J 2 bases, leaving 17 bases between the germline ends. The CDR3 totals 17 residues. CDR3 region: CASSFLAGTNTYNEQFF. The CDR3 nucleotides read TGTGCCAGCAGCTTCCTTGCCGGGACGAATACCTACAATGAGCAGTTCTTC. Full variable domain (missing parts from reference TRBV7-2 and TRBJ2-1): GAGVSQSPSNKVTEKGKDVELRCDPISGHTALYWYRQSLGQGLEFLIYFQGNSAPDKSGLPSDRFSAERTGGSVSTLTIQRTQQEDSAVYLCASSFLAGTNTYNEQFFGPGTRLTVL.

By its share, this clonotype is medium-sized (0.01 to 0.1%). The rearrangement joins TRBV6-5 to TRBJ1-6, with D unresolved. Germline V gene data show CDR1 as MNHEY and CDR2 as SVGAGI. CDR3 length: 14 amino acids. The V and J ends lost 7 bases and 10 bases respectively, with 17 bases between them. CDR3 in DNA: TGTGCCAGCACCTTTTCTCCCCCGGAATCACCCCTCCACTTT. Its protein is CASTFSPPESPLHF.

This clonotype has a handful of counts. CDR3 sequence reads: CASSLTTNNEQFF. In DNA form, the CDR3 reads TGTGCCAGCAGCTTAACTACAAACAATGAGCAGTTCTTC. The chain joins TRBV7-2 to TRBJ2-1; no firm D call. Trimming took off 2 bases at V and 5 bases at J, with 7 bases between the two ends. This CDR3 comprises 13 residues. The germline gives CDR1 SGHTA, CDR2 FQGNSA.

This clonotype has more than one count but fewer than ten. DNA for the CDR3: TGCAGTGAGGGGGCAGAGACCCAGTACTTC. This translates into CSEGAETQYF. The chain has TRBV20-1 and TRBJ2-5, with 7 nucleotides matching TRBD1. The CDR3 spans 10 residues. The ends lost 7 bases at V and 4 bases at J; junction bases unmatched: 0. CDR1 is DFQATT, CDR2 SNEGSKA, per germline (reference sequence).

At least ten counts were recorded for this clonotype. The V gene is TRBV4-1, the J gene TRBJ2-7; 10 nucleotides match TRBD1. The ends lost 2 bases at V and 3 bases at J; junction bases unmatched: 13. The CDR3 is made up of 18 amino acids. CDR1 is MGHRA and CDR2 is YSYEKL in the germline V gene. CDR3 coding DNA: TGCGCCAGCAGCCAAAGGACAGGGGGGTCGCTAGTGTACTACGAGCAGTACTTC. Translated, it gives CASSQRTGGSLVYYEQYF.

Ten or more counts support this clonotype. The CDR3 protein is CASSSWGASTGELFF. The CDR3 region has the DNA TGTGCCAGCAGCTCTTGGGGAGCGAGCACCGGGGAGCTGTTTTTT. J is TRBJ2-2 and V is TRBV7-7, with D possibly being TRBD2 (5 bases). The germline V gene encodes CDR1 SSHAT and CDR2 FNYEAQ (reference sequence). V was pared by 4 bases and J by 4 bases, with 13 bases between. The CDR3 runs to 15 residues.

The chain uses TRBV15 and TRBJ2-7; TRBD2 matches at 8 bases. From germline, CDR1 is LNHNV and CDR2 YYDKDF (reference sequence). The CDR3 has 15 amino acids. J lost 5 bases, V lost 1 base, and 7 bases had no gene match. CDR3 sequence (DNA): TGTGCCACCAGCAGAGGCCAGCGGGAGTATAACGAGCAGTACTTC. Protein sequence: CATSRGQREYNEQYF.

This clonotype appeared many times. This chain uses TRBV3-1 with TRBJ1-5; D may be TRBD1 (6 bases). V was clipped by 6 bases and J by 7 bases, with 19 bases between them. This CDR3 spans 15 amino acids. CDR1 LGHDT and CDR2 YNNKEL come from the germline V gene (reference sequence). This CDR3 is CASSPGAGVIQPQHF. CDR3 DNA: TGTGCCAGCAGTCCCGGGGCAGGGGTTATCCAGCCCCAGCATTTT.

In this sample, this clonotype turned up many times. The rearrangement joins TRBV3-1 to TRBJ1-2; D may be TRBD1 (6 bases). The CDR3 contains 12 residues. V gave up 1 base and J gave up 8 bases, with 8 bases separating them. From germline, CDR1 is LGHDT and CDR2 YNNKEL (reference sequence). CDR3 region: CASSQADSGYTF. CDR3 nucleotides: TGTGCCAGCAGCCAAGCGGACAGCGGCTACACCTTC.

This clonotype appeared many times. The V gene is TRBV27, the J gene TRBJ2-7; the match to TRBD1 covers 8 bases. This CDR3 is 15 amino acids long. CDR1 is MNHEY, CDR2 SMNVEV, per germline (reference sequence). Trimming removed 2 bases from V and 2 bases from J; junction bases left unmatched: 5. The CDR3 loop is CASSLQQGVAYEQYF. Written as DNA, the CDR3 is TGTGCCAGCAGTTTACAACAGGGGGTCGCCTACGAGCAGTACTTC.

This clonotype was found many times. The rearrangement links TRBV4-1 to TRBJ2-7; possibly TRBD1 for D (6 bases). With 0 bases removed from V and 9 bases from J, the gap between germline ends came to 18 bases. CDR3 length: 15 residues. The germline CDR1 and CDR2 sequences are MGHRA and YSYEKL. The CDR3 spells CASSQELGAPVGQYF. The CDR3 nucleotides are TGCGCCAGCAGCCAAGAACTGGGGGCGCCGGTCGGGCAGTACTTC.

A few counts support this clonotype. The chain employs TRBV2 and TRBJ2-1, with 8 bases matching TRBD2. CDR1 and CDR2 (germline): SNHLY, FYNNEI. The length of the CDR3 is 15 residues. The trim removed 7 bases at V and 3 bases at J, leaving 8 bases unmatched. CDR3 region: CASNSAGGLYNEQFF. The CDR3 DNA reads TGTGCCAGCAACTCGGCGGGAGGACTCTACAATGAGCAGTTCTTC.

This clonotype was recorded a few times. The rearrangement joins TRBV27 to TRBJ2-7, with 7 positions matching TRBD1. Germline V CDR1 and CDR2: MNHEY, SMNVEV (reference sequence). J was trimmed by 0 bases and V by 5 bases; bases with no gene match: 7. The CDR3 sequence is 15 residues long. The CDR3 region has the DNA TGTGCCAGCAGTCCTAGGGGACAGAGCTCCTACGAGCAGTACTTC. It encodes CASSPRGQSSYEQYF.

This clonotype has ten or more counts. The chain has TRBV5-4 and TRBJ2-1, with D uncertain. Germline values: CDR1 SGHNT, CDR2 YYREEE (reference sequence). CDR3 length: 15 residues. V lost 0 bases, J lost 4 bases, and 11 bases lay in between. The CDR3 nucleotides read TGTGCCAGCAGCTTGGGAGGTCAACTTTACAATGAGCAGTTCTTC. It is translated as CASSLGGQLYNEQFF.

V usage is TRBV10-2 and J usage is TRBJ2-7; 11 bases fit TRBD2. V dropped 6 bases and J dropped 6; count of bases not matched to a gene: 7. This CDR3 comprises 14 residues. Germline V gene data show CDR1 as WSHSY and CDR2 as SAAADI. In DNA form, the CDR3 reads TGCGCCAGCAGGGACCTAGCGGGAGGAGGCGAGCAGTACTTC. As protein: CASRDLAGGGEQYF.

V usage is TRBV29-1 and J usage is TRBJ2-7; perhaps TRBD2 as D (6 bases). There are 13 residues in the CDR3. CDR1 is SQVTM and CDR2 is ANQGSEA in the germline V gene. The V end lost 7 bases, the J end lost 0 bases, and 13 bases lay between the germline ends. CDR3 coding DNA: TGCAGCGGGAGGGGATTAAACTCCTACGAGCAGTACTTC. This gives the protein CSGRGLNSYEQYF.

This clonotype was seen more than once but under ten times. This rearrangement joins TRBV7-9 to TRBJ1-4; D might be TRBD1 (6 bases). The CDR3 covers 15 residues. The V gene lost 5 bases and the J gene lost 8 bases, with 18 bases spanning the gap. CDR1 SEHNR and CDR2 FQNEAQ come from the germline V gene (reference sequence). In DNA, the CDR3 is TGTGCCAGCAGCCAAACAGGGCAAGCGAACGAAAAACTGTTTTTT. Its protein is CASSQTGQANEKLFF.

This clonotype was recorded at least ten times. The chain employs TRBV19 and TRBJ2-6; TRBD1 aligns across 7 bases. Per germline, CDR1 LNHDA and CDR2 SQIVND (reference sequence). This CDR3 comprises 13 residues. Germline trimming cut 8 bases from V and 5 bases from J; bases unmatched to any gene: 3. The CDR3, as DNA: TGTGCCAGTGAGGGGGCTCGGGCCAACGTCCTGACTTTC. Amino acid sequence: CASEGARANVLTF.

At least ten counts were recorded for this clonotype. The rearrangement uses TRBV5-1 and TRBJ2-1; D is tentatively TRBD1 or TRBD2 (5 bases each). The V end lost 4 bases, the J end lost 5 bases, and 10 bases lay between the germline ends. Germline V gene sequence: CDR1 SGHRS, CDR2 YFSETQ. The length of the CDR3 is 13 residues. The CDR3 spells CASSQGVNNEQFF. The DNA of the CDR3 is TGCGCCAGCAGCCAGGGAGTCAACAATGAGCAGTTCTTC.

This clonotype was detected only a few times. This chain joins TRBV28 and TRBJ2-1; D is unresolved. CDR3 length equals 14 residues. Germline CDR1 and CDR2: MDHEN and SYDVKM. V was shortened by 4 bases and J by 2 bases, with 9 bases between the two germline ends. The CDR3 coding sequence is TGTGCCAGCAGTTATGGCCAAACCTACAATGAGCAGTTCTTC. This sequence encodes CASSYGQTYNEQFF.

This clonotype was picked up many times. This chain uses TRBV6-5 with TRBJ2-3; D is unclear. V lost 5 bases, J lost 2 bases, and 11 bases lay in between. CDR3 length equals 14 residues. From germline, CDR1 is MNHEY and CDR2 SVGAGI. DNA for the CDR3: TGTGCCAGCAGTACCACGTACCTCACAGATACGCAGTATTTT. Encoded protein: CASSTTYLTDTQYF.

J is TRBJ2-5 and V is TRBV18; D possibly corresponds to TRBD2 (6 bases). The CDR3 contains 17 residues. The V gene's germline CDR1 is KGHSH and CDR2 LQKENI. Trimming pared 4 bases from V and 2 bases from J, leaving 20 bases between. As DNA, the CDR3 is TGTGCCAGCTCACTAAACCCGCCCGGGGGTGGACAAGAGACCCAGTACTTC. Protein sequence: CASSLNPPGGGQETQYF.

This clonotype was detected many times. The chain uses TRBV6-5 and TRBJ2-5; D tentatively fits TRBD1 or TRBD2 (6 bases each). This CDR3 comprises 14 residues. Trimming cost V 6 bases and J 7 bases, with 18 bases left between them. Germline CDR1 and CDR2: MNHEY and SVGAGI. CDR3 protein: CASREDSGLGTQYF. For the CDR3, the DNA is TGTGCCAGCAGAGAGGACAGCGGGCTCGGGACCCAGTACTTC.

The table lists this clonotype with many counts. The chain carries TRBV14 and TRBJ2-7; 9 bases fit TRBD1. The ends lost 4 bases at V and 4 bases at J; junction bases unmatched: 11. CDR1 is SGHDN, CDR2 FVKESK, per germline. This CDR3 has 16 residues. The CDR3 region is CASSLGIGQGLYEQYF. CDR3 bases: TGTGCCAGCAGCCTTGGAATTGGACAGGGGCTTTACGAGCAGTACTTC.

The V and J genes are TRBV10-3 and TRBJ2-3; 8 bases agree with TRBD2. The CDR3 has 16 residues. Per germline, CDR1 ENHRY and CDR2 SYGVKD. J lost 1 base, V lost 6 bases, and 9 bases had no gene match. The CDR3 coding sequence is TGTGCCATCAGGCCCGGGAGGGGCATGGGCACAGATACGCAGTATTTT. Amino acids: CAIRPGRGMGTDTQYF.

This sequence joins TRBV10-3 and TRBJ2-7; D unclear. Germline values: CDR1 ENHRY, CDR2 SYGVKD. The CDR3 loop spans 13 amino acids. V was shortened by 5 bases and J by 2 bases, with 10 bases between the two germline ends. CDR3 loop: CAISPDETYEQYF. The CDR3 DNA sequence: TGTGCCATCAGTCCGGACGAAACCTACGAGCAGTACTTC.

This clonotype appeared a few times. This chain uses TRBV28 with TRBJ1-4; D is uncertain. The CDR3 is 13 residues long. V lost 7 bases, J lost 7 bases, and 13 bases lay in between. The germline CDR1 and CDR2 sequences are MDHEN and SYDVKM. Here the CDR3 reads CASTGSLSEKLFF. The CDR3 DNA sequence: TGTGCCAGCACAGGTTCTCTGTCTGAAAAACTGTTTTTT. Full variable domain (rest looked up from reference TRBV28 and TRBJ1-4): DVKVTQSSRYLVKRTGEKVFLECVQDMDHENMFWYRQDPGLGLRLIYFSYDVKMKEKGDIPEGYSVSREKKERFSLILESASTNQTSMYLCASTGSLSEKLFFGSGTQLSVL.

The chain joins TRBV3-1 to TRBJ2-1, with a tentative D call TRBD1 (6 bases). V lost 5 bases, J lost 0 bases, and 11 bases lay in between. The germline CDR1 and CDR2 sequences are LGHDT and YNNKEL (reference sequence). The CDR3 has 15 amino acids. CDR3 coding DNA: TGTGCCAGCAGCTACACAGGGAGCTCCTACAATGAGCAGTTCTTC. Translation: CASSYTGSSYNEQFF.

This clonotype was counted ten times or more. The chain recombines TRBV7-2 with TRBJ2-1; possible D gene TRBD2, 6 bases. CDR1 SGHTA and CDR2 FQGNSA come from the germline V gene. The CDR3 totals 16 residues. V lost 5 bases and J lost 8, with 22 bases in between. This CDR3 is CASSRGFSGGWDEQFF. CDR3 DNA sequence: TGTGCCAGCAGCCGAGGGTTTAGCGGAGGTTGGGATGAGCAGTTCTTC. Together with reference TRBV7-2 and TRBJ2-1, the CDR3 gives the full variable domain: GAGVSQSPSNKVTEKGKDVELRCDPISGHTALYWYRQSLGQGLEFLIYFQGNSAPDKSGLPSDRFSAERTGGSVSTLTIQRTQQEDSAVYLCASSRGFSGGWDEQFFGPGTRLTVL.